The 15 T cell receptor beta chains presented below share a single source sample, sequenced in a study of CD8+ T cells in alopecia areata. Documented treatment: oral pan-JAK inhibitor, 5-10 mg twice daily. Sequencing used cDNA as its template, made by extracting RNA and reverse transcribing it. Clones were read by immunoSEQ multiplex PCR, and TCRdb kept only the in-frame ones, dropping some. Of 90,000 or so clones in the sample, around 47% were seen once. The specimen was CD8+ T cells sorted from blood, collected at week 24, from a patient treated with tofacitinib. These receptors all stem from a human donor with alopecia areata.

This clone has more than one count but fewer than ten. This sequence joins TRBV7-9 and TRBJ2-7; D gene uncertain. CDR3 length equals 14 residues. CDR1 is SEHNR, CDR2 FQNEAQ, per germline (reference sequence). Trimming cost V 0 bases and J 8 bases, with 14 bases left between them. The CDR3 DNA is TGTGCCAGCAGCTTAGCCGACGGTAGGGCCAAGCAGTACTTC. It specifies CASSLADGRAKQYF.

The rearrangement joins TRBV11-2 to TRBJ2-7; perhaps TRBD1 as D (6 bases). The V gene's germline CDR1 is SGHAT and CDR2 FQNNGV. This CDR3 region has 16 residues. Trimming pared 5 bases from V and 0 bases from J, leaving 17 bases between. The CDR3 nucleotides are TGTGCCAGCAGCCCAACCCAGGGGCTACCCTCCTACGAGCAGTACTTC. As protein: CASSPTQGLPSYEQYF.

This clone was found a few times. The chain has TRBV10-3 and TRBJ2-7; 8 bases are shared with TRBD1. Trimming at V came to 7 bases and at J to 0 bases, leaving 2 bases not matched to a gene. This CDR3 region has 13 residues. Germline assignment: CDR1 ENHRY and CDR2 SYGVKD. The chain's CDR3 is CAITGTGSYEQYF. The CDR3 bases are TGTGCCATCACCGGGACAGGCTCCTACGAGCAGTACTTC.

The V gene is TRBV4-3, the J gene TRBJ2-1, with 16 nucleotides matching TRBD2. This CDR3 has 16 residues. Germline assignment: CDR1 LGHNA and CDR2 YSLEER. V dropped 3 bases and J dropped 9; count of bases not matched to a gene: 5. In DNA form, the CDR3 reads TGCGCCAGCAGCCAGGGGGGACTAGCGGGAGGGGGTGAGCAGTTCTTC. Translated: CASSQGGLAGGGEQFF.

A few counts support this clone. This chain uses TRBV27 with TRBJ2-2, with 7 bases aligning to TRBD1. Germline CDR1 reads MNHEY; CDR2 reads SMNVEV (reference sequence). The CDR3 contains 12 residues. The V gene end was trimmed by 8 bases and the J gene end by 6 bases; junction bases not matched to a gene: 3. The CDR3 DNA reads TGTGCCAGCTCCACAGGGGCCGGGGAGCTGTTTTTT. Translated, it gives CASSTGAGELFF.

The rearrangement uses TRBV5-1 and TRBJ2-3; 7 nucleotides agree with TRBD1. V shed 3 bases and J 4 bases; nucleotides not matched to a gene: 14. This CDR3 has 17 amino acids. The germline V gene encodes CDR1 SGHRS and CDR2 YFSETQ. CDR3 in amino acids: CASSWLDRQVHSDTQYF. CDR3 sequence (DNA): TGCGCCAGCAGCTGGTTGGACAGGCAGGTTCACTCAGATACGCAGTATTTT.

V usage is TRBV6-5 and J usage is TRBJ2-7; possibly TRBD1 for D (5 bases). This CDR3 is built from 15 residues. V was shortened by 6 bases and J by 6 bases, with 21 bases between the two germline ends. CDR1 and CDR2 (germline): MNHEY, SVGAGI. CDR3: CASRSSLSRAGEQYF. CDR3 coding DNA: TGTGCCAGCAGATCTTCTTTATCCAGGGCAGGCGAGCAGTACTTC.

The genes are TRBV5-4 and TRBJ2-5; TRBD2 matches at 8 bases. Germline CDR1 SGHNT, CDR2 YYREEE (reference sequence). This CDR3 is 19 amino acids long. V was pared by 1 base and J by 1 base, with 15 bases of the junction left unmatched. The chain's CDR3 is CASSLPQSGPRGGQETQYF. CDR3 nucleotide sequence: TGTGCCAGCAGCTTGCCCCAATCCGGGCCTCGGGGGGGCCAAGAGACCCAGTACTTC. Supplemented by reference TRBV5-4 and TRBJ2-5, the full variable domain reads ETGVTQSPTHLIKTRGQQVTLRCSSQSGHNTVSWYQQALGQGPQFIFQYYREEENGRGNFPPRFSGLQFPNYSSELNVNALELDDSALYLCASSLPQSGPRGGQETQYFGPGTRLLVL.

The chain is built from TRBV30 and TRBJ2-7; D gene unclear. V dropped 1 base and J dropped 0 bases, with 10 bases sitting between them. CDR1 is GTSNPN and CDR2 is SVGIG in the germline V gene (reference sequence). The CDR3 loop spans 14 amino acids. In DNA form, the CDR3 reads TGTGCCTGGAGTGAAGTGTTGAGCTCCTACGAGCAGTACTTC. This sequence encodes CAWSEVLSSYEQYF.

The chain uses TRBV15 and TRBJ2-1; TRBD2 might be the D (5 bases). The CDR3 extends over 16 amino acids. The V end lost 1 base, the J end lost 12 bases, and 22 bases lay between the germline ends. CDR1 LNHNV and CDR2 YYDKDF come from the germline V gene (reference sequence). CDR3 sequence: CATSRVGERLGGGQFF. The CDR3 coding sequence is TGTGCCACCAGCAGAGTCGGGGAAAGGTTAGGAGGCGGGCAGTTCTTC.

This clone appeared a few times. This chain connects TRBV27 to TRBJ2-2; 10 bases agree with TRBD2. The CDR3 consists of 16 residues. The germline gives CDR1 MNHEY, CDR2 SMNVEV (reference sequence). V shed 3 bases and J 2 bases; nucleotides not matched to a gene: 3. The CDR3 nucleotides read TGTGCCAGCAGTTTTGAACTAGCGGGAAACACCGGGGAGCTGTTTTTT. Translated: CASSFELAGNTGELFF.

This clone showed up just once. This chain joins TRBV6-5 and TRBJ2-5; D is possibly TRBD2 (6 bases). Trimming left V 8 bases short and J 3 bases short, with 13 bases between. Per germline, CDR1 MNHEY and CDR2 SVGAGI. The CDR3 contains 13 residues. CDR3 nucleotide sequence: TGTGCCAGCGGCTGGGCTAGCGAAGAGACCCAGTACTTC. Its protein is CASGWASEETQYF.

The chain links TRBV7-2 to TRBJ1-5; D is possibly TRBD1 (5 bases). The CDR3 is 13 amino acids. Looked up from germline, CDR1 is SGHTA and CDR2 is FQGNSA. Trimming cost V 8 bases and J 7 bases, with 15 bases left between them. The CDR3 spells CASRGEGMQPQHF. The CDR3 coding sequence is TGTGCCAGCCGCGGGGAGGGGATGCAGCCCCAGCATTTT.

The V and J genes are TRBV19 and TRBJ1-5; D call uncertain. CDR3 size: 14 residues. Per the germline V gene, CDR1 is LNHDA and CDR2 is SQIVND (reference sequence). The germline V and J ends were trimmed by 3 bases and 4 bases, with 10 bases remaining between them. The chain's CDR3 is CASSMGQPNQPQHF. The DNA for the CDR3 is TGTGCCAGTAGTATGGGCCAGCCGAATCAGCCCCAGCATTTT.

The chain has TRBV30 and TRBJ2-1, with 9 nucleotides matching TRBD1. The CDR3 sequence is 15 residues long. Germline V CDR1 and CDR2: GTSNPN, SVGIG (reference sequence). Trimming at V came to 3 bases and at J to 7 bases, leaving 10 bases not matched to a gene. Here the CDR3 DNA reads TGTGCCTGGAGCTCCCCCGGGACAGGGCTTAATGAGCAGTTCTTC. This gives the protein CAWSSPGTGLNEQFF.